These 10 T cell receptor beta chains originate from one sample sequenced in a study of regulatory T cells in long-lasting Graves disease. For TCR beta, libraries came from iRepertoire HTBI primers and Arm-PCR of CDR3 regions. One entry per CDR3 protein, called by TCRdb with MiXCR from the multiplex PCR reads. The table has 700,000 or so distinct CDR3 sequences, roughly 30% seen once. Time point defined: persistent/refractory GD, antithyroid drugs over 5 years with positive TRAb. The authors made the TCR library using RNA they extracted from PBMCs. The sample consisted of peripheral blood mononuclear cells (PBMCs), taken when the disease was refractory, from a patient treated with antithyroid drugs. These receptors all come from a female donor with Graves disease.

This clonotype was seen a handful of times. The chain is built from TRBV20-1 and TRBJ1-2, with TRBD1 matching 10 bases. This CDR3 spans 12 amino acids. CDR1 is DFQATT, CDR2 SNEGSKA, per germline (reference sequence). V shed 4 bases and J 8 bases; nucleotides not matched to a gene: 4. This chain's CDR3 is CSATDRGRGYTF. CDR3 bases: TGCAGTGCTACCGACAGGGGGCGCGGCTACACCTTC.

This clonotype was picked up a small number of times. The gene calls are TRBV7-2 and TRBJ2-2; 12 bases line up with TRBD2. The CDR3 consists of 16 residues. After removal of 5 bases from V and 4 bases from J, the junction contained 5 bases not matched to a gene. CDR1 SGHTA and CDR2 FQGNSA come from the germline V gene. CDR3: CASSRQTSGGTGELFF. The CDR3 bases are TGTGCCAGCAGCCGCCAGACTAGCGGGGGCACCGGGGAGCTGTTTTTT.

This clonotype came up a few times. This chain joins TRBV5-1 and TRBJ1-2; D uncertain. V lost 0 bases, J lost 8 bases, and 14 bases lay in between. Germline V gene data show CDR1 as SGHRS and CDR2 as YFSETQ. The CDR3 is 14 amino acids. In DNA form, the CDR3 reads TGCGCCAGCAGCTTGGAGGTTGCGGCAGGCGGCTACACCTTC. Its translation is CASSLEVAAGGYTF.

In this sample, this clonotype turned up a few times. This chain connects TRBV2 to TRBJ1-5; 7 positions agree with TRBD1. CDR1 is SNHLY, CDR2 FYNNEI, per germline. Trimming cost V 5 bases and J 5 bases; bases outside gene matches: 12. This CDR3 is 16 amino acids long. CDR3 protein: CASSNSEGGLHQPQHF. CDR3 in DNA: TGTGCCAGCAGTAACTCCGAAGGGGGCTTGCATCAGCCCCAGCATTTT. Using reference TRBV2 and TRBJ1-5 for the parts outside the CDR3, the full variable domain is EPEVTQTPSHQVTQMGQEVILRCVPISNHLYFYWYRQILGQKVEFLVSFYNNEISEKSEIFDDQFSVERPDGSNFTLKIRSTKLEDSAMYFCASSNSEGGLHQPQHFGDGTRLSIL.

V and J are TRBV20-1 and TRBJ1-1; TRBD1 aligns across 9 bases. The J segment lost 6 bases and the V segment lost 6 bases, leaving 11 bases of the junction unmatched. This CDR3 region has 14 residues. CDR1 is DFQATT, CDR2 SNEGSKA, per germline (reference sequence). CDR3: CSANPGTGLSEAFF. The CDR3 DNA reads as TGCAGTGCAAACCCCGGGACAGGGTTATCTGAAGCTTTCTTT.

This clonotype was picked up many times. The V call is TRBV7-2, the J call TRBJ1-2, with no clear D. Germline-derived CDR1 and CDR2 are SGHTA and FQGNSA. This CDR3 has 11 amino acids. The V and J ends lost 3 bases and 7 bases respectively, with 6 bases between them. CDR3 sequence (DNA): TGTGCCAGCAGCTTTTCCCGTGGCTACACCTTC. It is translated as CASSFSRGYTF.

The chain recombines TRBV19 with TRBJ1-1; TRBD1 agrees at 9 bases. V lost 4 bases, J lost 1 base, and 4 bases stayed unmatched. From germline, CDR1 is LNHDA and CDR2 SQIVND (reference sequence). CDR3 size: 15 residues. The CDR3 is CASSRTGVGNTEAFF. The CDR3, as DNA: TGTGCCAGTAGTAGGACAGGGGTCGGGAACACTGAAGCTTTCTTT.

This sequence joins TRBV5-1 and TRBJ2-2, with 7 nucleotides matching TRBD2. Germline lookup yields CDR1 SGHRS and CDR2 YFSETQ. The CDR3 covers 16 residues. Trimming removed 0 bases from V and 6 bases from J; junction bases left unmatched: 8. Here the CDR3 reads CASSLVSGGWAGELFF. CDR3 nucleotides: TGCGCCAGCAGCTTGGTCTCGGGAGGATGGGCCGGGGAGCTGTTTTTT.

The chain links TRBV9 to TRBJ1-5; 8 nucleotides agree with TRBD1. Trimming cost V 0 bases and J 7 bases; bases outside gene matches: 3. The germline V gene encodes CDR1 SGDLS and CDR2 YYNGEE. This CDR3 comprises 14 residues. This CDR3 is CASSVAGTGQPQHF. The CDR3 nucleotides read TGTGCCAGCAGCGTAGCCGGGACAGGCCAGCCCCAGCATTTT.

This clonotype appeared a few times. This chain connects TRBV20-1 to TRBJ2-2; D unclear. Germline V gene lookup returns CDR1 DFQATT and CDR2 SNEGSKA (reference sequence). The V gene lost 2 bases and the J gene lost 3 bases, with 7 bases spanning the gap. The CDR3 sequence is 13 residues long. CDR3 protein: CSARLVDTGELFF. The DNA of the CDR3 is TGCAGTGCTAGACTTGTGGACACCGGGGAGCTGTTTTTT.